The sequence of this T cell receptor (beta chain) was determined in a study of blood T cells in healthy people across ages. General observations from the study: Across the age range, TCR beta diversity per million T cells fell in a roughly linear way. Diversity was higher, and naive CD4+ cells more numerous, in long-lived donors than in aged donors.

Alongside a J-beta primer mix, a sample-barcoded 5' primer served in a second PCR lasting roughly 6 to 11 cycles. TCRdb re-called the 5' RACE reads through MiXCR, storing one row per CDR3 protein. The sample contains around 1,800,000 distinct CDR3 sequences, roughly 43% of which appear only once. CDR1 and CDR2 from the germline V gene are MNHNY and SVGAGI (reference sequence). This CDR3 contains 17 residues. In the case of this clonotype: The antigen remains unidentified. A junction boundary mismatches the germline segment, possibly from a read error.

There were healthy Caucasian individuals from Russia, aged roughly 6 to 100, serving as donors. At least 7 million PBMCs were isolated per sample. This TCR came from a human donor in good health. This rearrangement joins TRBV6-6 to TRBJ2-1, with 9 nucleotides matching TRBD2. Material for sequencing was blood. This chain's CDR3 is CAGSYSNGGGAYNEQFF. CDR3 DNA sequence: TGTGCCGGCAGTTACTCGAACGGCGGGGGGGCCTACAATGAGCAGTTCTTC.